This entry lists 11 T cell receptor beta chains sequenced from one sample in a study of siplizumab effects on memory and regulatory T cells. Profiling relied on immunoSEQ multiplex PCR, and the TCRdb table lists in-frame clones only, not all of them. In the table there are 100,000 or so clones, about 92% of which are singletons. The sample taken for sequencing was CD4+ T cells sorted from blood. Receptors originate from a human donor in good health.

The rearrangement uses TRBV9 and TRBJ2-7; no clear D gene. Germline-derived CDR1 and CDR2 are SGDLS and YYNGEE. V lost 1 base and J 2 bases, leaving 10 bases between the germline ends. This CDR3 is 14 amino acids long. The CDR3 spells CASSVQPSTYEQYF. Here the CDR3 DNA reads TGTGCCAGCAGCGTACAGCCGTCAACCTACGAGCAGTACTTC.

J is TRBJ1-1 and V is TRBV5-4; D may be TRBD1 (5 bases). The CDR3 length is 14 residues. V lost 5 bases, J lost 1 base, and 12 bases lay in between. Looked up from germline, CDR1 is SGHNT and CDR2 is YYREEE (reference sequence). CDR3 residues: CASRTGTENTEAFF. The CDR3 bases are TGTGCCAGCAGAACGGGGACGGAGAACACTGAAGCTTTCTTT.

This clone appeared a single time. The chain is built from TRBV6-5 and TRBJ1-4; a weak D match, TRBD1 (5 bases). The V gene lost 5 bases and the J gene lost 14 bases, with 12 bases spanning the gap. This CDR3 is 11 amino acids long. Germline loops: CDR1 MNHEY, CDR2 SVGAGI. The CDR3: CASSPGLGLFF. The CDR3 DNA reads TGTGCCAGCAGTCCAGGGTTGGGCCTGTTTTTT.

A single count supports this clone. The chain has TRBV11-2 and TRBJ2-1; possible D gene TRBD1, 5 bases. The CDR3 has 14 residues. Germline CDR1 SGHAT, CDR2 FQNNGV. V shed 3 bases and J shed 2 bases, with 8 bases lying between them. Written as DNA, the CDR3 is TGTGCCAGCAGCTTCGTAGGGGCCTACAATGAGCAGTTCTTC. Amino acids: CASSFVGAYNEQFF.

This clone was seen a single time. This sequence joins TRBV18 and TRBJ1-5; D remains ambiguous. V shed 4 bases and J shed 1 base, with 14 bases lying between them. This CDR3 has 16 amino acids. Germline V gene data show CDR1 as KGHSH and CDR2 as LQKENI. The DNA for the CDR3 is TGTGCCAGCTCACGCGTTGCGGCGGAAAGCAATCAGCCCCAGCATTTT. This codes for CASSRVAAESNQPQHF.

The chain is built from TRBV10-3 and TRBJ2-3; TRBD2 agrees at 12 bases. The CDR3 loop spans 15 amino acids. CDR1 is ENHRY, CDR2 SYGVKD, per germline. The ends lost 7 bases at V and 0 bases at J; junction bases unmatched: 2. The CDR3 sequence: CAIMGTSGSTDTQYF. The DNA for the CDR3 is TGTGCCATCATGGGGACTAGCGGGAGCACAGATACGCAGTATTTT.

The CDR3 is CASSLSRGGTYEQYF. CDR3 nucleotides: TGTGCCAGCAGTCTGTCCAGGGGAGGAACCTACGAGCAGTACTTC. The V call is TRBV2, the J call TRBJ2-7; D may match TRBD1 or TRBD2 (6 bases each). Per the germline V gene, CDR1 is SNHLY and CDR2 is FYNNEI. The germline V and J ends were trimmed by 5 bases and 2 bases, with 16 bases remaining between them. The CDR3 loop spans 15 amino acids.

The gene calls are TRBV2 and TRBJ1-1; TRBD1 is a possible D gene (5 bases). Looked up from germline, CDR1 is SNHLY and CDR2 is FYNNEI. V was shortened by 0 bases and J by 6 bases, with 14 bases between the two germline ends. CDR3 length: 15 amino acids. The CDR3 here is CASSEARGKVAEAFF. CDR3 DNA: TGTGCCAGCAGTGAAGCCCGGGGGAAGGTCGCTGAAGCTTTCTTT.

This chain uses TRBV6-1 with TRBJ1-4; 9 bases agree with TRBD1. Germline V lookup: CDR1 MNHNS, CDR2 SASEGT. V trimming: 1 base; J trimming: 3 bases; junction bases outside the gene matches: 6. The CDR3 has 17 amino acids. The CDR3 DNA reads as TGTGCCAGCAGTGAAGGGACAGGGGCGAGGTCTAATGAAAAACTGTTTTTT. Its translation: CASSEGTGARSNEKLFF.

The V gene is TRBV7-9, the J gene TRBJ2-1, with 8 positions matching TRBD2. After removal of 2 bases from V and 8 bases from J, the junction contained 5 bases not matched to a gene. This CDR3 contains 14 residues. Germline V CDR1 and CDR2: SEHNR, FQNEAQ (reference sequence). The CDR3 region is CASSLTGGGDEQFF. CDR3 bases: TGTGCCAGCAGCTTAACGGGAGGGGGGGATGAGCAGTTCTTC.

This chain connects TRBV11-3 to TRBJ2-2; D perhaps matches TRBD1 (6 bases). The germline V gene has CDR1 SGHNT and CDR2 YENEEA. This CDR3 contains 16 residues. Deletions cut 5 bases from V and 4 bases from J, with 17 bases between. CDR3 sequence (DNA): TGTGCCAGCAGCCCCCTCATGGGGGCGCGCACCGGGGAGCTGTTTTTT. It translates to CASSPLMGARTGELFF.